The 10 T cell receptor beta chains in this list originate from one sample, sequenced in a study of T cells in Graves' hyperthyroidism and ophthalmopathy. Using RNA transcripts as the source, TCR beta CDR3 regions were amplified. The HTBI primer set drove a first-round RT-PCR of the TCR CDR3. TCRdb reprocessed the multiplex PCR reads with MiXCR, giving one entry per CDR3 protein. The sample carries about 520,000 distinct CDR3 sequences, around 22% recorded once. Sample: blood. The receptors were sampled from a woman aged 25 to 39 with Graves' ophthalmopathy.

This clonotype was counted at least ten times. The chain uses TRBV2 and TRBJ1-5; D remains unclear. CDR1 is SNHLY, CDR2 FYNNEI, per germline. Trimming pared 4 bases from V and 0 bases from J, leaving 10 bases between. CDR3 size: 15 residues. The DNA of the CDR3 is TGTGCCAGCAGTGCGGTCAGCTATAGCAATCAGCCCCAGCATTTT. Amino acid sequence: CASSAVSYSNQPQHF.

This clonotype has a count of ten or more. The rearrangement links TRBV2 to TRBJ2-6; D tentatively reads TRBD1 or TRBD2 (7 bases each). The CDR3 is 20 residues long. V gave up 7 bases and J gave up 1 base, with 26 bases separating them. Germline CDR1 is SNHLY and CDR2 is FYNNEI. CDR3 DNA: TGTGCCAGCACTGCGGGGAGGGGGCTAGCGGTGCTATCTGGGGCCAACGTCCTGACTTTC. Encoded protein: CASTAGRGLAVLSGANVLTF.

The CDR3 sequence: CASSLGQGASTEAFF. The CDR3 DNA reads as TGCGCCAGCAGCTTGGGACAGGGGGCGAGCACTGAAGCTTTCTTT. This chain uses TRBV5-1 with TRBJ1-1; 10 bases align to TRBD1. Germline V gives CDR1 SGHRS, CDR2 YFSETQ. There are 15 residues in the CDR3. The ends lost 0 bases at V and 4 bases at J; junction bases unmatched: 3.

The chain is built from TRBV29-1 and TRBJ1-2, with TRBD1 as a possible D gene (5 bases). CDR1 and CDR2 (germline): SQVTM, ANQGSEA. V dropped 4 bases and J dropped 0 bases, with 18 bases sitting between them. The CDR3 consists of 16 residues. The CDR3 loop is CSVGQSGTLTNYGYTF. As DNA, the CDR3 is TGCAGCGTTGGCCAATCCGGGACTCTCACTAACTATGGCTACACCTTC. The full variable domain, completed using reference TRBV29-1 and TRBJ1-2, is SAVISQKPSRDICQRGTSLTIQCQVDSQVTMMFWYRQQPGQSLTLIATANQGSEATYESGFVIDKFPISRPNLTFSTLTVSNMSPEDSSIYLCSVGQSGTLTNYGYTFGSGTRLTVV.

This clonotype has ten or more counts. The chain couples TRBV6-1 to TRBJ2-7; 10 bases are shared with TRBD1. Trimming took 5 bases from V and 5 from J; bases not matched to a gene: 9. CDR1 MNHNS and CDR2 SASEGT come from the germline V gene. This CDR3 spans 15 amino acids. The CDR3 DNA reads TGTGCCAGCAGTCTCCCGGGACAGGGGAGGCACGAGCAGTACTTC. It codes for CASSLPGQGRHEQYF.

This clonotype was observed many times. The genes are TRBV27 and TRBJ1-1; D is undetermined. V lost 2 bases, J lost 6 bases, and 10 bases lay in between. CDR3 length: 13 amino acids. Looked up from germline, CDR1 is MNHEY and CDR2 is SMNVEV (reference sequence). The CDR3, as DNA: TGTGCCAGCAGTTTAGGGGTTTTGGCTGAAGCTTTCTTT. It encodes CASSLGVLAEAFF.

This clonotype was counted at least ten times. J is TRBJ2-5 and V is TRBV20-1; TRBD2 matches at 8 bases. This CDR3 region has 14 residues. Germline-derived CDR1 and CDR2 are DFQATT and SNEGSKA (reference sequence). V lost 3 bases, J lost 3 bases, and 6 bases stayed unmatched. CDR3 sequence: CSARRAGAKETQYF. CDR3 in DNA: TGCAGTGCTAGGAGAGCGGGGGCTAAAGAGACCCAGTACTTC.

This clonotype has ten or more counts. This chain uses TRBV6-2 or TRBV6-3 with TRBJ2-7; no definite D call. Germline CDR1 reads MNHEY; CDR2 reads SVGEGT. V was trimmed by 0 bases and J by 2 bases, leaving 8 bases between them. The CDR3 is 14 amino acids. The CDR3 spells CASSYSNGPYEQYF. The CDR3 DNA is TGTGCCAGCAGTTACTCGAACGGGCCCTACGAGCAGTACTTC.

This clonotype occurred a few times. V and J are TRBV30 and TRBJ1-2; D is unresolved. Germline V lookup: CDR1 GTSNPN, CDR2 SVGIG (reference sequence). The CDR3 has 10 amino acids. CDR3: CAGSNYGYTF. The CDR3 DNA is TGTGCGGGTTCGAACTATGGCTACACCTTC.

This clonotype turned up a few times. The chain is built from TRBV4-1 and TRBJ2-7, with a possible D match to TRBD2 (6 bases). In germline, CDR1 is MGHRA, CDR2 YSYEKL. This CDR3 region has 18 residues. Trimming left V 0 bases short and J 1 base short, with 19 bases between. Here the CDR3 DNA reads TGCGCCAGCAGCCAAGATATTCCCGGGGACTTCCGATCCTACGAGCAGTACTTC. This codes for CASSQDIPGDFRSYEQYF.